This T cell receptor (beta chain) was sequenced for a study of cytomegalovirus exposure and HLA in healthy donors. Background on the study: Previous work identified 95 million to 140 million unique TCR beta sequences from around 200 million T cells. Study-level results: Later analysis placed DRB1 highest and HLA-C lowest in TCR association rates, which differed by HLA locus. Most TCR sequences showed up rarely, but some public TCRs showed up in many donors. The authors enumerated roughly 180 TCR beta chains as linked to cytomegalovirus.

The CDR3 covers 12 residues. Trimming shortened V by 6 bases and J by 6 bases, and 12 bases separated the two germline ends. Germline CDR1 is SNHLY and CDR2 is FYNNEI. The study ran its PCR with 60 Vbeta and 13 Jbeta primers. Clones were read by immunoSEQ multiplex PCR, and TCRdb kept only the in-frame ones, dropping some. The sample records 120,000 to 150,000 clones, approximately 70% being singletons. Regarding this clone: No antigen is known for it.

The sequenced sample was PBMCs. The chain couples TRBV2 to TRBJ2-7; possibly TRBD2 for D (6 bases). This clonotype was obtained from a woman aged 60 to 75 in good health and CMV-seronegative. CDR3 region: CASRRGTPEQYF. The CDR3 coding sequence is TGTGCCAGCAGGCGGGGTACCCCCGAGCAGTACTTC.